This T cell receptor beta chain appears in the sequencing data of a study of cytomegalovirus exposure and HLA in healthy donors. Germline lookup yields CDR1 SGHRS and CDR2 YFSETQ. V was clipped by 4 bases and J by 9 bases, with 14 bases between them. The CDR3 loop spans 13 amino acids. The study ran its PCR with 60 Vbeta and 13 Jbeta primers. Sequenced by immunoSEQ multiplex PCR; TCRdb stores in-frame clones only, minus some. The sample yields more than 95,000 clones, 65% to 75% seen once. The source of this sequence is a man in his forties or fifties in good health and CMV-seropositive. The chain uses TRBV5-1 and TRBJ1-5, with a possible D match to TRBD1 (6 bases). Material: PBMCs. CDR3 amino acids: CASSPNRERPQHF. The CDR3 DNA follows: TGCGCCAGCAGCCCCAACAGGGAACGGCCCCAGCATTTT.